The clone carrying this TCR beta chain came up a few times. Its antigen remains unidentified. This specimen comes from a study of T cell responses to AZD1222 COVID-19 vaccine. Across the study: Second doses that came at about 4 or about 12 weeks were put together.

The CDR3 extends over 11 amino acids. Trimming left V 5 bases short and J 13 bases short, with 14 bases between. CDR1 MNHEY and CDR2 SVGAGI come from the germline V gene. Study-wide points: In a largely white British group with more females than males, clonal diversity was possibly underestimated. Two AZD1222 doses significantly raised spike-specific TCR breadth and depth over controls. Repertoire collection took place solely once the T cell response had peaked.

Clones were read by immunoSEQ multiplex PCR, and TCRdb kept only the in-frame ones, dropping some. The sample shows 100,000 to 150,000 clones, about nine tenths of them seen only once. The chain uses TRBV6-5 and TRBJ1-2; perhaps TRBD1 as D (6 bases). The sequence derives from an adult in good health. The sample was peripheral blood, taken on day 0 of AZD1222 vaccination. The CDR3 bases are TGTGCCAGCAGTAATGGGGGGCGTTTCACCTTC. Translating gives CASSNGGRFTF.